This section outlines one TCR beta chain sequence together with its context. No antigen is known for it. Germline V CDR1 and CDR2: SGDLS, YYNGEE. V lost 2 bases to trimming and J lost 3 bases; unmatched junction nucleotides: 1. The CDR3 is 13 residues long. The sample originates from a study of T cells in localized non-small cell lung cancer. Whole-study results and caveats: Across samples, adjacent lung featured a median around 57 of the top 100 tumor clones. Because sequencing included only one region (of the tumor), heterogeneity remains possible.

Here immunoSEQ multiplex PCR was the method, and the copy in TCRdb shows in-frame clones only, minus some. The data hold tens of thousands of clones, with roughly 88% observed a single time. The material sequenced was peripheral blood, taken before any cancer treatment. This receptor was taken from a male donor aged 60 or over with stage III squamous cell lung carcinoma. The rearrangement links TRBV9 to TRBJ1-2; TRBD1 matches 7 bases. The CDR3 sequence is CASSVQGDYGYTF. CDR3 in DNA: TGTGCCAGCAGCGTGCAGGGGGACTATGGCTACACCTTC.